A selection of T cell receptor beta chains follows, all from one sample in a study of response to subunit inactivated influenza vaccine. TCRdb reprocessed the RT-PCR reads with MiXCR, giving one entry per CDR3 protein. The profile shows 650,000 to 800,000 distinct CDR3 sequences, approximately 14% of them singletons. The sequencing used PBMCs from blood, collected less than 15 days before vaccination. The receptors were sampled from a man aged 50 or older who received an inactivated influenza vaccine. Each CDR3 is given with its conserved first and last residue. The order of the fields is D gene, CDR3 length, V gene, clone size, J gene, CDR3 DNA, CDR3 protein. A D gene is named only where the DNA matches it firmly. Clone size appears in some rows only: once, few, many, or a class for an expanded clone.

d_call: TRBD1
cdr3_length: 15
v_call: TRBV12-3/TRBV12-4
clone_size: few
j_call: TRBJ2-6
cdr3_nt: TGTGCCAGCAGGACAGGGAGTTTGGGGGCCAACGTCCTGACTTTC
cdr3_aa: CASRTGSLGANVLTF

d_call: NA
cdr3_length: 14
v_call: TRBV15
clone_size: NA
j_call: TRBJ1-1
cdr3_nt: TGTGCCACCAAACGTGGCGGTCTGAACACTGAAGCTTTCTTT
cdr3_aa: CATKRGGLNTEAFF

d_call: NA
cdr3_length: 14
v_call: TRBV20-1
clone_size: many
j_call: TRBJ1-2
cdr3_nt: TGCAGTGCTAGAGGGGGGCAGGGCACTTATGGCTACACCTTC
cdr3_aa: CSARGGQGTYGYTF

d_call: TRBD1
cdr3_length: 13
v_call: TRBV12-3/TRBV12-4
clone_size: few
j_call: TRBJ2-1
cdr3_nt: TGTGCCAGCAGGAGGGACAGTTCCTTGGAGCAGTTCTTC
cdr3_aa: CASRRDSSLEQFF

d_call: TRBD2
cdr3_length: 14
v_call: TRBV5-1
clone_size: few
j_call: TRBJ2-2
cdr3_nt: TGCGCCAGCAGGCGGGGGGAGAACACCGGGGAGCTGTTTTTT
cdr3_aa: CASRRGENTGELFF

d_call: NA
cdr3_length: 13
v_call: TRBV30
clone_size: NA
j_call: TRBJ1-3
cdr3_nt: TGTGCCTGGAGTGTACAACGTGGAAACACCATATATTTT
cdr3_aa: CAWSVQRGNTIYF

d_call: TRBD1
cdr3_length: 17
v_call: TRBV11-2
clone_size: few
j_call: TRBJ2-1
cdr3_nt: TGTGCCAGCAGCCCGGCCCGAGTGACAGGGTTTATCAATGAGCAGTTCTTC
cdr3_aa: CASSPARVTGFINEQFF

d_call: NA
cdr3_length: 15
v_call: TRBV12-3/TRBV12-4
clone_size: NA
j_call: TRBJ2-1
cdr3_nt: TGTGCCAGCAGTTTGGTACCGAACTCCTACAATGAGCAGTTCTTC
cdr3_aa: CASSLVPNSYNEQFF

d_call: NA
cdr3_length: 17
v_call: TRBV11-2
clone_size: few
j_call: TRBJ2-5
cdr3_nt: TGTGCCAGCAGCTTAGACTGGGGGACTCCATCCCAAGAGACCCAGTACTTC
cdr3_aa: CASSLDWGTPSQETQYF

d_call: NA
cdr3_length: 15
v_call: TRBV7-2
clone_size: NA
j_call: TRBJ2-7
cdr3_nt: TGTGCCAGCAGCCCTCGCCAGTTCGTCTCCTACGAGCAGTGCTTC
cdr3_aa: CASSPRQFVSYEQCF

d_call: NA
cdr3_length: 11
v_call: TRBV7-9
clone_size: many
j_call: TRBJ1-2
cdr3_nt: TGTGCCAGCAGTTACGGGGATGGCTACACCTTC
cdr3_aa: CASSYGDGYTF

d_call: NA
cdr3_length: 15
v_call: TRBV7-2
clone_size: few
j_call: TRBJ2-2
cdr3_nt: TGTGCCAGTTCCGGGGTAGTAAGTTTAACCGGGGAGCTGTTTTTT
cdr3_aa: CASSGVVSLTGELFF

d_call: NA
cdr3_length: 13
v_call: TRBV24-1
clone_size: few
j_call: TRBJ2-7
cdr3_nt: TGTGCCACCAGTGACCCAGGACAAACGCGGCAGTACTTC
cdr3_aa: CATSDPGQTRQYF